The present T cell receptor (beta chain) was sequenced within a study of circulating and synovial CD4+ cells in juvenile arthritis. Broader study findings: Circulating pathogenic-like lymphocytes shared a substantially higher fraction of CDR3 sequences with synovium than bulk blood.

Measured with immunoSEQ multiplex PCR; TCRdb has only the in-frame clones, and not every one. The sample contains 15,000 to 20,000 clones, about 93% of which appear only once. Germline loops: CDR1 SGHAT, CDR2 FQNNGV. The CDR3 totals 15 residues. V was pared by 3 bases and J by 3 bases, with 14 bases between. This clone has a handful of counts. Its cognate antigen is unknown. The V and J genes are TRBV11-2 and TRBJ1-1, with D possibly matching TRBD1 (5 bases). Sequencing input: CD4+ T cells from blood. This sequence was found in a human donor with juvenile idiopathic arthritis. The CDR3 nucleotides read TGTGCCAGCAGCTTTCAGGGAAGGCGGTACACTGAAGCTTTCTTT. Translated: CASSFQGRRYTEAFF.